The 22 T cell receptor beta chains below all came from one sample that was sequenced in a study of CD8 T cells in Susac syndrome. RNA totalling about 0.5 to 1 ug underwent reverse transcription with random hexamers. TCRdb passed the immunoSEQ multiplex PCR reads through MiXCR, listing each CDR3 protein once. The data hold some 300,000 distinct CDR3 sequences, with 85% observed a single time. The sequenced sample was CD8+ T cells from PBMCs. These receptors originate from a human donor with multiple sclerosis.

This clonotype was observed a handful of times. This chain uses TRBV12-3 or TRBV12-4 with TRBJ1-1; no reliable D call. The CDR3 extends over 11 amino acids. Trimming removed 3 bases at V and 6 bases at J, with 5 bases between. In DNA, the CDR3 is TGTGCCAGCAGTTTTGGGTCTGAAGCTTTCTTT. Encoded protein: CASSFGSEAFF.

This rearrangement joins TRBV5-8 to TRBJ2-3; 9 nucleotides match TRBD2. The CDR3 is made up of 19 amino acids. Unmatched junction bases numbered 13, after V lost 1 base and J lost 1 base. CDR1 is SGHTS, CDR2 YDEGEE, per germline. The CDR3 bases are TGTGCCAGCAGCTTGTATGGGCTAGCGGGGTCATGGGGCACAGATACGCAGTATTTT. Amino acids: CASSLYGLAGSWGTDTQYF.

The chain joins TRBV4-3 to TRBJ1-4; D is uncertain. Trimming stripped 0 bases from V and 8 bases from J, with 13 bases between. Per germline, CDR1 LGHNA and CDR2 YSLEER. This CDR3 is built from 15 residues. The CDR3 DNA sequence: TGCGCCAGCAGCCAAGATCGGTGGTCCCGCGAAAAACTGTTTTTT. Its translation is CASSQDRWSREKLFF.

This chain uses TRBV27 with TRBJ2-7; 8 bases agree with TRBD2. Germline CDR1 is MNHEY and CDR2 is SMNVEV (reference sequence). The junction had 7 bases not matched to a gene; V was cut back by 3 bases and J by 0 bases. This CDR3 is built from 16 residues. CDR3 protein: CASSFLAGPSSYEQYF. DNA of the CDR3: TGTGCCAGCAGTTTTTTAGCGGGACCGAGCTCCTACGAGCAGTACTTC.

The chain is built from TRBV20-1 and TRBJ2-1, with 9 bases lining up with TRBD1. The trim removed 0 bases at V and 6 bases at J, leaving 9 bases unmatched. This CDR3 spans 16 amino acids. Per germline, CDR1 DFQATT and CDR2 SNEGSKA (reference sequence). In DNA, the CDR3 is TGCAGTGCTAGAGATCTCCGGGGACAGGGATTCAATGAGCAGTTCTTC. Protein sequence: CSARDLRGQGFNEQFF.

This sequence joins TRBV3-1 and TRBJ2-5; D gene uncertain. The V gene lost 2 bases and the J gene lost 2 bases, with 9 bases spanning the gap. CDR3 size: 14 residues. Germline V gives CDR1 LGHDT, CDR2 YNNKEL (reference sequence). The CDR3 DNA reads TGTGCCAGCAGCCAAATCGTGGGGCAAGAGACCCAGTACTTC. This sequence encodes CASSQIVGQETQYF.

The chain has TRBV9 and TRBJ2-3; TRBD2 agrees at 13 bases. The CDR3 totals 15 residues. V lost 4 bases, J lost 6 bases, and 5 bases stayed unmatched. The V gene's germline CDR1 is SGDLS and CDR2 YYNGEE. As DNA, the CDR3 is TGTGCCAGCAGCATTGGACTAGCGGGAGAGGATACGCAGTATTTT. Translating gives CASSIGLAGEDTQYF.

The chain links TRBV28 to TRBJ2-1, with 13 positions matching TRBD2. CDR1 and CDR2 from the germline V gene are MDHEN and SYDVKM. Unmatched junction bases numbered 15, after V lost 4 bases and J lost 9 bases. The CDR3 consists of 18 residues. The CDR3 loop is CASSSRHWTSGSSGEQFF. Written as DNA, the CDR3 is TGTGCCAGCAGTTCCCGCCATTGGACTAGCGGGAGTAGTGGTGAGCAGTTCTTC.

The gene calls are TRBV28 and TRBJ2-7, with 11 bases that match TRBD2. Germline trimming cut 5 bases from V and 6 bases from J; bases unmatched to any gene: 9. The germline CDR1 and CDR2 sequences are MDHEN and SYDVKM. There are 15 residues in the CDR3. The chain's CDR3 is CASSLLPLAGAEQYF. CDR3 in DNA: TGTGCCAGCAGTCTTCTTCCACTAGCGGGAGCCGAGCAGTACTTC. Full variable domain (rest looked up from reference TRBV28 and TRBJ2-7): DVKVTQSSRYLVKRTGEKVFLECVQDMDHENMFWYRQDPGLGLRLIYFSYDVKMKEKGDIPEGYSVSREKKERFSLILESASTNQTSMYLCASSLLPLAGAEQYFGPGTRLTVT.

The chain has TRBV9 and TRBJ2-5, with D perhaps TRBD1 or TRBD2 (5 bases each). Germline CDR1 SGDLS, CDR2 YYNGEE. CDR3 length: 15 residues. Trimming left V 0 bases short and J 5 bases short, with 14 bases between. The CDR3 spells CASSVGGEGSETQYF. CDR3 nucleotide sequence: TGTGCCAGCAGCGTAGGAGGGGAAGGTTCGGAGACCCAGTACTTC. Combining the CDR3 with reference TRBV9 and TRBJ2-5 gives the whole variable domain DSGVTQTPKHLITATGQRVTLRCSPRSGDLSVYWYQQSLDQGLQFLIQYYNGEERAKGNILERFSAQQFPDLHSELNLSSLELGDSALYFCASSVGGEGSETQYFGPGTRLLVL.

This rearrangement joins TRBV5-4 to TRBJ2-7; tentative D call: TRBD2 (6 bases). The V and J ends lost 0 bases and 2 bases respectively, with 24 bases between them. Germline values: CDR1 SGHNT, CDR2 YYREEE (reference sequence). The CDR3 runs to 19 residues. Here the CDR3 reads CASSLAKGQGGYQTYEQYF. CDR3 in DNA: TGTGCCAGCAGCTTGGCCAAGGGGCAGGGAGGCTATCAAACCTACGAGCAGTACTTC. Full variable domain (remainder filled in from reference TRBV5-4 and TRBJ2-7): ETGVTQSPTHLIKTRGQQVTLRCSSQSGHNTVSWYQQALGQGPQFIFQYYREEENGRGNFPPRFSGLQFPNYSSELNVNALELDDSALYLCASSLAKGQGGYQTYEQYFGPGTRLTVT.

The V call is TRBV5-4, the J call TRBJ2-7, with 8 bases aligning to TRBD2. The CDR3 extends over 15 amino acids. Losses at the gene ends were 2 bases for V and 6 bases for J; bases not matched to a gene: 10. The germline gives CDR1 SGHNT, CDR2 YYREEE (reference sequence). CDR3 nucleotide sequence: TGTGCCAGCAGCTTACCGGGACTAGTGGGTGGCGAGCAGTACTTC. As protein: CASSLPGLVGGEQYF.

This chain links TRBV14 with TRBJ1-1, with D uncertain. Trimming took 4 bases from V and 1 from J, leaving 13 bases between them. Germline V gene data show CDR1 as SGHDN and CDR2 as FVKESK. CDR3 length equals 15 residues. CDR3 DNA: TGTGCCAGCAGCCCCTATATCGGGCCGAACACTGAAGCTTTCTTT. As protein: CASSPYIGPNTEAFF.

The chain employs TRBV19 and TRBJ2-5; D is perhaps TRBD2 (7 bases). Looked up from germline, CDR1 is LNHDA and CDR2 is SQIVND (reference sequence). V shed 3 bases and J shed 3 bases, with 20 bases lying between them. The CDR3 contains 17 residues. CDR3 in amino acids: CASSIWGGTGVEETQYF. The CDR3 DNA reads TGTGCCAGTAGTATTTGGGGGGGCACGGGAGTCGAAGAGACCCAGTACTTC.

The rearrangement joins TRBV9 to TRBJ1-1; possibly TRBD1 for D (6 bases). CDR1 and CDR2 (germline): SGDLS, YYNGEE. The CDR3 covers 18 residues. V shed 3 bases and J shed 1 base, with 22 bases lying between them. In nucleotides, the CDR3 is TGTGCCAGCAGCGAGTCGAACAAACTGACAGGCGGGAACACTGAAGCTTTCTTT. Amino acid sequence: CASSESNKLTGGNTEAFF.

The chain recombines TRBV7-9 with TRBJ2-1; TRBD2 aligns across 8 bases. Trimming cost V 6 bases and J 3 bases; bases outside gene matches: 1. This CDR3 contains 13 residues. Germline CDR1 reads SEHNR; CDR2 reads FQNEAQ (reference sequence). The CDR3 loop is CASRGLDYNEQFF. CDR3 sequence (DNA): TGTGCCAGCAGGGGACTAGACTACAATGAGCAGTTCTTC.

This clonotype came up a few times. The gene calls are TRBV5-1 and TRBJ2-7, with 10 nucleotides matching TRBD1. Germline V gene sequence: CDR1 SGHRS, CDR2 YFSETQ. V lost 8 bases to trimming and J lost 3 bases; unmatched junction nucleotides: 8. The CDR3 consists of 14 residues. This CDR3 is CASHPGQGFYEQYF. Here the CDR3 DNA reads TGCGCCAGTCACCCGGGACAGGGGTTCTACGAGCAGTACTTC.

This chain connects TRBV4-3 to TRBJ1-1, with D unresolved. With 4 bases removed from V and 0 bases from J, the gap between germline ends came to 9 bases. Germline loops: CDR1 LGHNA, CDR2 YSLEER. The CDR3 totals 14 residues. CDR3 nucleotide sequence: TGCGCCAGCAGCCCATCCGGAGTGAACACTGAAGCTTTCTTT. Protein product: CASSPSGVNTEAFF.

This clonotype came up a few times. This rearrangement joins TRBV5-4 to TRBJ2-1; 12 bases line up with TRBD2. The CDR3 loop spans 15 amino acids. Germline CDR1 reads SGHNT; CDR2 reads YYREEE (reference sequence). J gave up 7 bases and V 0 bases, and 2 bases lay outside the gene matches. The CDR3 DNA follows: TGTGCCAGCAGCTTGGGACTAGCGGGAGTAAATGAGCAGTTCTTC. It specifies CASSLGLAGVNEQFF.

This chain joins TRBV7-2 and TRBJ2-7; TRBD1 is a possible D gene (5 bases). Germline values: CDR1 SGHTA, CDR2 FQGNSA. V was pared by 5 bases and J by 0 bases, with 17 bases between. CDR3 length: 16 amino acids. The CDR3 region is CASSHWWPGLSYEQYF. CDR3 coding DNA: TGTGCCAGCAGCCACTGGTGGCCAGGGCTCTCCTACGAGCAGTACTTC.

The chain joins TRBV7-6 to TRBJ2-3; 9 nucleotides align to TRBD1. CDR1 and CDR2 (germline): SGHVS, FNYEAQ. This CDR3 spans 15 amino acids. The J segment lost 0 bases and the V segment lost 6 bases, leaving 4 bases of the junction unmatched. This CDR3 is CASRRTGVSTDTQYF. The CDR3 DNA reads TGTGCCAGCAGGAGGACAGGGGTTAGCACAGATACGCAGTATTTT.

This rearrangement joins TRBV7-9 to TRBJ2-7; D tentatively reads TRBD1 or TRBD2 (5 bases each). The germline V and J ends were trimmed by 6 bases and 2 bases, with 14 bases remaining between them. This CDR3 has 14 amino acids. The V gene's germline CDR1 is SEHNR and CDR2 FQNEAQ (reference sequence). The CDR3 DNA sequence: TGTGCCAGCAGACCAGGGAGTCAGCCCTACGAGCAGTACTTC. It translates to CASRPGSQPYEQYF. Drawing the rest from reference TRBV7-9 and TRBJ2-7, the complete variable domain is DTGVSQNPRHKITKRGQNVTFRCDPISEHNRLYWYRQTLGQGPEFLTYFQNEAQLEKSRLLSDRFSAERPKGSFSTLEIQRTEQGDSAMYLCASRPGSQPYEQYFGPGTRLTVT.